The present T cell receptor beta chain was sequenced within a study of radiotherapy plus CTLA-4 blockade in lung cancer (dated by TCRdb to the late 2010s). Context from the whole study: Among the enrolled patients, 18% had an objective response, and about 29% reached disease control. Results and caveats for the whole study, not just this receptor: The strongest predictors of response, as reported, were early dynamic changes in blood T cell clones along with a rise in serum interferon-beta after radiation. TCR clones derived from tumors expanded in peripheral blood after treatment with radiotherapy and ipilimumab.

Notes on this clone: It lacks a known antigen. Per-base quality was not reported, and no clone a single base away is much larger than it.

Library preparation was by the immunoSEQ multiplex PCR assay. The table comes from immuneACCESS by way of TCRdb, which keeps in-frame sequences with V and J called. Part of the clones is missing from these tables; in studies checked, under half for an unresolved V gene and the rest for unknown reasons. This sample comprises around 110,000 clones, 70% to 90% of them detected only once. The ten most abundant clones make up over 2% of the sample. The CDR3 runs 15 amino acids, cysteine and phenylalanine included. The kept DNA is CDR3 alone, 45 bases in frame from the first base. The CDR1 and CDR2 encoded by the germline V gene are SGDLS and YYNGEE. The junction shows trimming of 1 base on V and 1 base on J, plus 11 bases between the germline ends. In this study, focal radiation therapy paired with CTLA-4 blockade (ipilimumab) was tested in patients who had chemo-refractory metastatic non-small-cell lung cancer.

The TCR comes from a human donor with non-small cell lung cancer that progressed on radiotherapy plus ipilimumab. Some clones in this sample may be carry-over from other donors' samples. The source material was peripheral blood, sampled from a patient treated with radiotherapy plus ipilimumab. The chain is assembled from TRBV9 and TRBJ2-5, with the D gene too uncertain to name. The DNA is as follows: TGTGCCAGCAGCGTAATTGGCAGCTCCCAAGAGACCCAGTACTTC. The resulting protein is CASSVIGSSQETQYF.